This T cell receptor (beta chain) emerged from a study of Graves' ophthalmopathy and Graves' hyperthyroidism. Germline loops: CDR1 MDHEN, CDR2 SYDVKM. V was pared by 10 bases and J by 4 bases, with 17 bases between. The CDR3 covers 14 residues. Points on this clonotype: Its antigen is unidentified.

Amplification of TCR beta CDR3 regions used RNA transcripts. HTBI-primed RT-PCR formed the first round, and a multiplex PCR formed the second. Using its own MiXCR run on the multiplex PCR reads, TCRdb lists one record per CDR3 protein. The sample records 350,000 to 400,000 distinct CDR3 sequences, around 17% being singletons. Findings of the study overall: Most expanded thyroid clonotypes above 0.001 frequency also appeared in blood. A 13-signature model separated ophthalmopathy from stable hyperthyroidism, reaching 85% to 90% sensitivity and less than 82% specificity cross-validated.

Ophthalmopathy donors' eye disease showed moderate-to-severe activity, CAS of at least 3, NOSPECS of at least 4 and duration under 3 months. Fresh peripheral blood, around 10 ml, was the PBMC source. The sample was peripheral blood. This sequence was found in a young woman with Graves' ophthalmopathy. This sequence joins TRBV28 and TRBJ1-5, with D possibly matching TRBD1 (5 bases). CDR3 nucleotides: TGTGCCACCCAGAGGGGTAGAGGGAATCAGCCCCAGCATTTT. It translates to CATQRGRGNQPQHF.